This TCR beta chain appears in the sequencing data of a study of vaccination effects on CD4 cells after COVID-19. On the study more broadly: Either the mRNA-1273 or the BNT162b2 vaccine was given to participants as two doses. Study findings and constraints: Cross-reactivity toward common cold coronaviruses was confined to only 1 of 255 vaccine-induced clones in healthy vaccinees. Early post-infection timepoints were missing from the study, which also had few convalescent patients.

With respect to this clone: Antigen unknown.

Ahead of sequencing, the ViraFEST assay grew antigen-specific CD4+ T cells using viral peptide pools. Researchers isolated CD4+ T cells once roughly nine days of culture had elapsed. Each vaccine recipient was nucleocapsid antibody negative and had no prior SARS-CoV-2 infection. IL-2 medium took the place of half the medium on both days 3 and 7. There are 14 residues in the CDR3. J gave up 2 bases and V 6 bases, and 2 bases lay outside the gene matches. Germline loops: CDR1 SGHVS, CDR2 FQNEAQ. The repertoire was sequenced with immunoSEQ multiplex PCR; TCRdb's copy has only in-frame clones and lacks some. The sample carries 25,000 or so clones, around three quarters recorded once.

The source was CD4+ T cells from PBMCs cultured with HCoV-NL63 spike peptides, collected before COVID-19 vaccination. The chain links TRBV7-8 to TRBJ1-5, with 9 bases that match TRBD1. This clonotype was sampled from a human donor who received a COVID-19 vaccine. Here the CDR3 reads CASRGDRGNQPQHF. Written as DNA, the CDR3 is TGTGCCAGCAGGGGGGACAGGGGCAATCAGCCCCAGCATTTT.